A selection of T cell receptor beta chains follows, all from one sample in a study of cytomegalovirus exposure and HLA in healthy donors. Produced via immunoSEQ multiplex PCR; TCRdb's table is partial and in-frame only. The sample comprises 110,000 or so clones, under 90% of which are singletons, and 2% to 3% rests with the top ten. Sequencing used PBMCs. These receptors were obtained from a woman aged 18 to 35 in good health and CMV-seronegative. The CDR3 runs from the conserved cysteine through the conserved F or W. The D gene is left open where the match is weak. Clone size is stated in some rows and not others, as once, few, many or a class when expanded.

V	size	J	D	DNA	CDR3
TRBV7-2	NA	TRBJ1-1	TRBD1	TGTGCCAGCAGCGTTGGACAGGGGGCGCCTGCCACTGAAGCTTTCTTT	CASSVGQGAPATEAFF
TRBV27	NA	TRBJ1-5	NA	TGTGCCAGCACCAAAAGGGCCGGGAGTGATCAGCCCCAGCATTTT	CASTKRAGSDQPQHF
TRBV19	NA	TRBJ2-1	NA	TGTGCCAGTAGGGTTGTGGACAGTATCTCCTACAATGAGCAGTTCTTC	CASRVVDSISYNEQFF
TRBV27	NA	TRBJ2-3	TRBD2	TGTGCCAGCAGCAAGCTAGCGGGATTAAAGGATACGCAGTATTTT	CASSKLAGLKDTQYF
TRBV7-2	NA	TRBJ1-5	NA	TGTGCCAGCAGCTTACAGGGAATCGGACAGCCCCAGCATTTT	CASSLQGIGQPQHF
TRBV7-9	NA	TRBJ1-3	NA	TGTGCCAGCAGCTTAAGTCTTCGGGGTTACTCTGGAAACACCATATATTTT	CASSLSLRGYSGNTIYF
TRBV5-1	NA	TRBJ1-2	TRBD1	TGCGCCAGCAGCTCGGGACAGGGGGCGAGGGGCTACACCTTC	CASSSGQGARGYTF
TRBV5-1	NA	TRBJ1-2	NA	TGCGCCAGCAGCCGCACTAACCCGCAGAACTATGGCTACACCTTC	CASSRTNPQNYGYTF
TRBV4-2	NA	TRBJ2-5	NA	TGTGCCAGCAGCCAAGAAGATGGGGTCAGGGGTGAGACCCAGTACTTC	CASSQEDGVRGETQYF
TRBV28	once	TRBJ2-7	TRBD1	TGTGCCAGCACCAATGACAGGGACCTCTACGAGCAGTACTTC	CASTNDRDLYEQYF
TRBV19	few	TRBJ2-1	TRBD1	TGTGCCAGTAGTACGCGGCCCGGGACAGGGGGAAACAATGAGCAGTTCTTC	CASSTRPGTGGNNEQFF
TRBV7-9	NA	TRBJ1-2	NA	TGTGCCAGCAGCTTTAGTGTAGGGGCAGGCTACACCTTC	CASSFSVGAGYTF
TRBV7-2	NA	TRBJ1-5	NA	TGTGCCAGCAGCTTAAGGAGGGCCCCCAATCAGCCCCAGCATTTT	CASSLRRAPNQPQHF
TRBV6-6	few	TRBJ1-4	NA	TGTGCTTCCCTAACCCAGGGTACTAATGAAAAACTGTTTTTT	CASLTQGTNEKLFF
TRBV12-5	NA	TRBJ1-2	NA	TGTGCTAGTGGTTTGGTACTGTACCCCCAAACTCATAACTATGGCTACACCTTC	CASGLVLYPQTHNYGYTF
TRBV6-4	NA	TRBJ2-2	TRBD1	TGTGCCAGCAGTGATCCTGGGACAGGGTACGGGACCGGGGAGCTGTTTTTT	CASSDPGTGYGTGELFF
TRBV5-4	few	TRBJ2-5	NA	TGTGCCAGCAGCTCACCCACGGGTGACGAGACCCAGTACTTC	CASSSPTGDETQYF
TRBV7-2	NA	TRBJ2-1	NA	TGTGCCAGCAGCCGTATCGGCGGAGACAATGAGCAGTTCTTC	CASSRIGGDNEQFF
TRBV9	NA	TRBJ2-3	TRBD1	TGTGCCAGCAGCGTAGCTACAGGGGTAATTGGCACGGATACGCAGTATTTT	CASSVATGVIGTDTQYF
TRBV2	NA	TRBJ1-4	NA	TGTGCCAGCAGTGAAGGGGGCTATAATGAAAAACTGTTTTTT	CASSEGGYNEKLFF
TRBV6-5	NA	TRBJ1-2	TRBD1	TGTGCCAGCACCGCGGACAGGGGTGGCGGCTACACCTTC	CASTADRGGGYTF
TRBV28	NA	TRBJ2-7	TRBD1	TGTGCCAGCAGTTCCGGGACAGTATACGAGCAGTACTTC	CASSSGTVYEQYF
TRBV30	NA	TRBJ1-1	NA	TGTGCCTGGATCGGGAGGTCGGGGACTGAAGCTTTCTTT	CAWIGRSGTEAFF
TRBV5-6	few	TRBJ1-1	NA	TGTGCCAGCAGCTTGGGCCCGACTGTCGTGGGTGAAGCTTTCTTT	CASSLGPTVVGEAFF
TRBV7-8	NA	TRBJ2-7	NA	TGTGCCAGCAGCCCCGGACAGACCTACGAGCAGTACTTC	CASSPGQTYEQYF
TRBV5-1	NA	TRBJ1-2	TRBD1	TGCGCCAGCAGCACAGACAGGGGTGGTATCTATGGCTACACCTTC	CASSTDRGGIYGYTF
TRBV5-6	NA	TRBJ2-1	TRBD2	TGTGCCAGCAGCTTGCGTACTAGCGGGAGGCACAATGAGCAGTTCTTC	CASSLRTSGRHNEQFF
TRBV18	NA	TRBJ2-7	TRBD1	TGTGCCAGCTCCCCCTCGGGACAGCTCTCGACCCGCGAGCAGTACTTC	CASSPSGQLSTREQYF
TRBV5-1	NA	TRBJ2-5	NA	TGCGCCAGCAGCCCGCGGGCCGGAAGGGAAGAGACCCAGTACTTC	CASSPRAGREETQYF
TRBV4-3	NA	TRBJ2-2	TRBD1	TGCGCCAGCAGCCACCCCGGGACAGGGGGCACCGGGGAGCTGTTTTTT	CASSHPGTGGTGELFF
TRBV19	NA	TRBJ1-1	NA	TGTGCCAGTAGTAATTTCTCGTACACTGAAGCTTTCTTT	CASSNFSYTEAFF
TRBV4-3	few	TRBJ2-1	NA	TGCGCCAGCAGCCAAGTCGGGGACATGATGGTGGATGAGCAGTTCTTC	CASSQVGDMMVDEQFF
TRBV6-5	NA	TRBJ1-2	NA	TGTGCCAGCAGCTTATTCCAGGGCTATGGCTACACCTTC	CASSLFQGYGYTF
TRBV6-5	NA	TRBJ2-2	NA	TGTGCCAGCAGTTACTCAGGCAGGGCGGGAACCGGGGAGCTGTTTTTT	CASSYSGRAGTGELFF
TRBV19	NA	TRBJ2-7	NA	TGTGCCAGTAGTAAGGCAGGACTAAACTACGAGCAGTACTTC	CASSKAGLNYEQYF
TRBV27	NA	TRBJ2-3	TRBD1	TGTGCCAGCAGATCCCAGGGGGTGAGCACAGATACGCAGTATTTT	CASRSQGVSTDTQYF
TRBV30	NA	TRBJ2-1	NA	TGTGCCTGGAGTGAGGGCGGGATTGGCAATGAGCAGTTCTTC	CAWSEGGIGNEQFF
TRBV11-2	NA	TRBJ2-1	TRBD2	TGTGCCAGCAGCCCCGGGGGGGCTACGCATGGGAATGAGCAGTTCTTC	CASSPGGATHGNEQFF
TRBV10-3	NA	TRBJ1-3	TRBD1	TGTGCCACCCACGACAGGGCTGGAAACACCATATATTTT	CATHDRAGNTIYF
TRBV19	NA	TRBJ2-2	NA	TGTGCCTCCACGACGGGTAACGCCGGGGAGCTGTTTTTT	CASTTGNAGELFF